This T cell receptor (beta chain) was recorded in a study of T-cell memory formation after mild COVID-19. TCRdb passed the 5' RACE reads through MiXCR, listing each CDR3 protein once. Found here are about 340,000 distinct CDR3 sequences, less than 25% of them singletons; the top ten hold around 20%. Germline CDR1 and CDR2: MNHNY and SVGAGI (reference sequence). This CDR3 spans 14 amino acids. Trimming shortened V by 6 bases and J by 4 bases, and 13 bases separated the two germline ends. In this sample, this clonotype turned up a few times. No antigen is known for it. The study, taken as a whole, reports: Day 15 to 85 contracting clones showed balanced CD4/CD8; later expanders leaned CD4+.

This receptor was taken from a man aged 18 to 29 who had mild COVID-19 (a few samples of this study predate the infection). Cell type and time point are not known. V is TRBV6-6 and J is TRBJ2-4; D ambiguous. Sequenced material: PBMCs or a T cell subset sorted from them (not recorded which). The CDR3 region is CASSRGHGKNIQYF. CDR3 in DNA: TGTGCCAGCAGCCGCGGCCACGGAAAAAACATTCAGTACTTC.